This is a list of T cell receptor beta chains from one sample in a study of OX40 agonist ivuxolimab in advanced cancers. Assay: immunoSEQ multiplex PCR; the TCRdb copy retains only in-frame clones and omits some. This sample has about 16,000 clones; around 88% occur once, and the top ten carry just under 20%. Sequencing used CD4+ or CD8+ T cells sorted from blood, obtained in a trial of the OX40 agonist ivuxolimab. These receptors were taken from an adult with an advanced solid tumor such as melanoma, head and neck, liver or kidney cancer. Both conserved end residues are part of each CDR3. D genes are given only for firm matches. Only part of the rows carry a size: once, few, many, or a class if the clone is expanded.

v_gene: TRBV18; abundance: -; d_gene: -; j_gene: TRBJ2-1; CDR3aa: CASSPVKTSYNEQFF; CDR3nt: TGTGCCAGCTCACCAGTGAAGACCTCCTACAATGAGCAGTTCTTC
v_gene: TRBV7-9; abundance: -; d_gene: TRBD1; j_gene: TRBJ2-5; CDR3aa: CASRLQGGRETQYF; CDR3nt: TGTGCCAGCAGATTGCAAGGGGGCCGGGAGACCCAGTACTTC
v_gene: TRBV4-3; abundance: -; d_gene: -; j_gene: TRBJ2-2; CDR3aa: CASSQEFSNTGELFF; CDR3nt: TGCGCCAGCAGCCAAGAGTTTTCCAACACCGGGGAGCTGTTTTTT
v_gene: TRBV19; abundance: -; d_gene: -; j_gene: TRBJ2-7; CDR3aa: CASSISDLSYEQYF; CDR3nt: TGTGCCAGTAGTATCTCGGATCTCTCCTACGAGCAGTACTTC
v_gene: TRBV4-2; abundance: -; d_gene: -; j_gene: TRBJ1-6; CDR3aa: CASSDLTEGWSPLHF; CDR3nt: TGTGCCAGCAGCGACCTGACGGAGGGCTGGTCACCCCTCCACTTT
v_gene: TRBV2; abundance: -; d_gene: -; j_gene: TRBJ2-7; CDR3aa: CASSELEGYEQYF; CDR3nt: TGTGCCAGCAGTGAACTTGAGGGCTACGAGCAGTACTTC
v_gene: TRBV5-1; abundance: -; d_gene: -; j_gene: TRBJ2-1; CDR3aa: CASSPGTLASTYNEQFF; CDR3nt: TGCGCCAGCAGCCCCGGGACCCTAGCGTCAACCTACAATGAGCAGTTCTTC
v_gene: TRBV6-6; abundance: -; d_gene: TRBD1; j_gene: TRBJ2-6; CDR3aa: CASNTGGSGANVLTF; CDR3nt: TGTGCCAGCAATACAGGGGGCTCTGGGGCCAACGTCCTGACTTTC
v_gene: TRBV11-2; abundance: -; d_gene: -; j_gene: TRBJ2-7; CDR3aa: CASSLTKLEQYF; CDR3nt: TGTGCCAGCAGCCTCACTAAACTCGAGCAGTACTTC
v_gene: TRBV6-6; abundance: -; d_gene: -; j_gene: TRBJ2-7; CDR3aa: CASSYRGGSSYEQYF; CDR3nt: TGTGCCAGCAGTTACAGGGGGGGCAGCTCCTACGAGCAGTACTTC
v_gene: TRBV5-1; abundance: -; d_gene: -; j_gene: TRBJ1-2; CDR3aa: CASSGRTEYGYTF; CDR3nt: TGCGCCAGCAGCGGAAGGACCGAGTATGGCTACACCTTC
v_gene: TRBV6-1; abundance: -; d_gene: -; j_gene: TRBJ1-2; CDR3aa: CASTKVGDGYTF; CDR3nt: TGTGCCAGCACAAAAGTAGGGGATGGCTACACCTTC
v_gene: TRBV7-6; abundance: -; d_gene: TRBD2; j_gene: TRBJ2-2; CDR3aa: CASSSHSYSSGRDTGELFF; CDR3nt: TGTGCCAGCAGCTCCCACTCATATTCTAGCGGGAGGGACACCGGGGAGCTGTTTTTT
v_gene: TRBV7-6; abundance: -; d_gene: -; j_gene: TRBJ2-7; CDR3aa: CASSLGGGLRGDEQYF; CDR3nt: TGTGCCAGCAGCTTAGGTGGGGGGCTTCGCGGGGACGAGCAGTACTTC
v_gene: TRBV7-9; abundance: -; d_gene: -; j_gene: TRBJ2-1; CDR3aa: CASSLHNEQFF; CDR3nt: TGTGCCAGCAGCCTCCACAATGAGCAGTTCTTC
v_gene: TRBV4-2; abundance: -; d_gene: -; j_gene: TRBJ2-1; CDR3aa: CASSQTTGVGYNEQFF; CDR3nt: TGTGCCAGCAGCCAAACGACTGGAGTGGGATACAATGAGCAGTTCTTC
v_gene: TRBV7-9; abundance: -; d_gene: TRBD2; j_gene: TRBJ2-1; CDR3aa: CASSYAASGRALNNEQFF; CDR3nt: TGTGCCAGCAGCTACGCGGCTAGCGGGAGGGCCCTTAACAATGAGCAGTTCTTC
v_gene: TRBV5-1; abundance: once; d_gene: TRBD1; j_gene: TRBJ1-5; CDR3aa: CASSLEPGGNQPQHF; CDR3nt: TGCGCCAGCAGCTTGGAACCAGGGGGGAATCAGCCCCAGCATTTT
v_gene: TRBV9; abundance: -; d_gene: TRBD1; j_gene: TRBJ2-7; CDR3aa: CASSLQGSPLYEQYF; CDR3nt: TGTGCCAGCAGCTTACAGGGGTCCCCTCTCTACGAGCAGTACTTC
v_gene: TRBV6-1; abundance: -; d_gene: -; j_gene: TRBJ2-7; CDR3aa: CASSGVPYSYEQYF; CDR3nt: TGTGCCAGCAGTGGAGTCCCCTACTCCTACGAGCAGTACTTC
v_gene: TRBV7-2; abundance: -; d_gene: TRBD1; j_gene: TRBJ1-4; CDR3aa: CASSLRQGAATNEKLFF; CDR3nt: TGTGCCAGCAGCTTGCGACAGGGGGCGGCAACTAATGAAAAACTGTTTTTT
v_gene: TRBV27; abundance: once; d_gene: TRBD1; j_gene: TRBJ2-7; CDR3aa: CASSSYRDPDRPYEQYF; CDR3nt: TGTGCCAGCAGTTCGTACCGAGACCCGGACAGGCCCTACGAGCAGTACTTC
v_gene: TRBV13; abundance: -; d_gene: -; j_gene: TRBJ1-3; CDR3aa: CASSLDGGRSGNTIYF; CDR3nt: TGTGCCAGCAGCTTAGATGGGGGTAGGTCTGGAAACACCATATATTTT
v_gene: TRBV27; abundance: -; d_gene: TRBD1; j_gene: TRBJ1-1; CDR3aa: CASSSQGGIAEAFF; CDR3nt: TGTGCCAGCAGTTCACAGGGGGGGATCGCTGAAGCTTTCTTT
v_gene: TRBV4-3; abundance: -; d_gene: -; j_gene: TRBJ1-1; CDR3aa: CASSQEGSPNTEAFF; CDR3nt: TGCGCCAGCAGCCAAGAGGGAAGTCCGAACACTGAAGCTTTCTTT
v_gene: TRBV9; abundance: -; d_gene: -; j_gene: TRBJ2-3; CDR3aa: CASSVGRGDTQYF; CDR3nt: TGTGCCAGCAGCGTGGGTCGGGGAGATACGCAGTATTTT
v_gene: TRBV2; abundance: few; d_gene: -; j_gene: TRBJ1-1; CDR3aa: CASSIITLRNTEAFF; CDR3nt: TGTGCCAGCAGTATAATCACGCTAAGGAACACTGAAGCTTTCTTT
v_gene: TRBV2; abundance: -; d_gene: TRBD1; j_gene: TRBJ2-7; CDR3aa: CASSLTGTVYEQYF; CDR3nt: TGTGCCAGCAGTCTGACAGGGACCGTCTACGAGCAGTACTTC
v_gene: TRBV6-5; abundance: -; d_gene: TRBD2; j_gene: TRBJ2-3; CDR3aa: CASGIGGKGTDTQYF; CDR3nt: TGTGCCAGCGGTATCGGGGGGAAGGGTACAGATACGCAGTATTTT
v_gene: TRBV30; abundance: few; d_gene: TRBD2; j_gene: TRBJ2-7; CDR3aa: CAWSAPPRLAVTYEQYF; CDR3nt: TGTGCCTGGAGTGCTCCCCCCCGACTAGCGGTTACCTACGAGCAGTACTTC
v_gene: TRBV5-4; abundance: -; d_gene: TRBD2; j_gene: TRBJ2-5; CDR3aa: CASSLKLAGQETQYF; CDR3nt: TGTGCCAGCAGCCTGAAACTAGCGGGGCAAGAGACCCAGTACTTC
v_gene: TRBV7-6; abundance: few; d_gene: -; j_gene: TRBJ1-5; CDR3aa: CASSLDSNQPQHF; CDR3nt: TGTGCCAGCAGCCTGGACAGCAATCAGCCCCAGCATTTT
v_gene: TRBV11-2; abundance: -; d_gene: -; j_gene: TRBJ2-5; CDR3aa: CASSLGLGRVETQYF; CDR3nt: TGTGCCAGCAGCTTAGGGTTGGGTAGGGTGGAGACCCAGTACTTC
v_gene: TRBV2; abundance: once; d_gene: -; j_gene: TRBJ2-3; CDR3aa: CASSEVARQGDTQYF; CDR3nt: TGTGCCAGCAGTGAAGTGGCACGCCAGGGGGATACGCAGTATTTT
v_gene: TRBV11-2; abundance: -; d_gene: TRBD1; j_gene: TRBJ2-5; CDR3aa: CASSSLSGTGRETQYF; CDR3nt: TGTGCCAGCAGCTCCCTTTCCGGGACAGGGAGGGAGACCCAGTACTTC
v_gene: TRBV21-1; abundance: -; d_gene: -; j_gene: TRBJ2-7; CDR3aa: CASSTAVGEEDEQYF; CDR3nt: TGTGCCAGCAGCACCGCCGTGGGGGAGGAGGACGAGCAGTACTTC
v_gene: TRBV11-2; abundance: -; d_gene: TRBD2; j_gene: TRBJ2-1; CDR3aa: CASSPGTSGFNEQFF; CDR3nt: TGTGCCAGCAGCCCCGGGACTAGCGGGTTCAATGAGCAGTTCTTC
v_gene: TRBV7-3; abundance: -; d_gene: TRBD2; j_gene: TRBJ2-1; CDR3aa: CASSPRASGRGNEQFF; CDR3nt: TGTGCCAGCAGCCCCAGGGCTAGCGGGAGAGGTAATGAGCAGTTCTTC
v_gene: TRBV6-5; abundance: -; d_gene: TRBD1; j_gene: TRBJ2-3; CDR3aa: CASSYSGRGGADTQYF; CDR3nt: TGTGCCAGCAGTTACTCGGGTAGAGGGGGCGCAGATACGCAGTATTTT
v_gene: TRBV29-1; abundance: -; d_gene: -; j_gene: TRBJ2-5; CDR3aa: CSVGRRLGSGTQYF; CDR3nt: TGCAGCGTTGGGAGGCGACTCGGCTCGGGGACCCAGTACTTC
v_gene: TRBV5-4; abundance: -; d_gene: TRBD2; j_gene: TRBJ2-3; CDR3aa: CASSHSMTSGSPTQYF; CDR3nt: TGTGCCAGCAGCCATAGCATGACTAGCGGGAGTCCTACGCAGTATTTT
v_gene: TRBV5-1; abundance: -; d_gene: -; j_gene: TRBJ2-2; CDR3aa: CASSQPGFTGELFF; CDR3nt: TGCGCCAGCAGCCAGCCAGGGTTTACCGGGGAGCTGTTTTTT
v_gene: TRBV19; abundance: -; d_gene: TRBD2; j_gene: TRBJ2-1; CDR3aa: CASRVGAGGYNEQFF; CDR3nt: TGTGCCTCCCGAGTTGGAGCGGGGGGCTACAATGAGCAGTTCTTC
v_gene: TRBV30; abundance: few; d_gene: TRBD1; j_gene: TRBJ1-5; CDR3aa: CAWNRGGSNQPQHF; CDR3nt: TGTGCCTGGAACAGGGGAGGTAGCAATCAGCCCCAGCATTTT
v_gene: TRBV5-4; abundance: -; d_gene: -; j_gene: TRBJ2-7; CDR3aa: CASSLSHSYEQYF; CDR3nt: TGTGCCAGCAGCTTAAGTCACTCCTACGAGCAGTACTTC
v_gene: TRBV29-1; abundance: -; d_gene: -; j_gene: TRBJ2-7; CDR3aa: CSVRTGNEQYF; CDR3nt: TGCAGCGTTCGAACGGGGAACGAGCAGTACTTC
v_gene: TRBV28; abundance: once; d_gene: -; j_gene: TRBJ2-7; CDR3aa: CASSISAYEQYF; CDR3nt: TGTGCCAGCAGTATCAGCGCGTACGAGCAGTACTTC
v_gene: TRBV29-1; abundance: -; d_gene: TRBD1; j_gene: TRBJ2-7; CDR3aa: CSAVGDSAYEQYF; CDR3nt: TGCAGCGCAGTGGGGGACAGCGCCTACGAGCAGTACTTC
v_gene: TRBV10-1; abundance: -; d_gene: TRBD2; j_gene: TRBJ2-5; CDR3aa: CASSENAGVGETQYF; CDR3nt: TGCGCCAGCAGTGAGAATGCGGGAGTGGGAGAGACCCAGTACTTC
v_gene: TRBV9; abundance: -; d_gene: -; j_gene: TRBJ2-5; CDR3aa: CASSVGGGEEETQYF; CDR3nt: TGTGCCAGCAGCGTAGGCGGAGGGGAGGAAGAGACCCAGTACTTC
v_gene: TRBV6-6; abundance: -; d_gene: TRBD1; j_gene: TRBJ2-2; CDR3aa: CASSYFQGASGELFF; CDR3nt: TGTGCCAGCAGTTACTTTCAGGGGGCATCCGGGGAGCTGTTTTTT
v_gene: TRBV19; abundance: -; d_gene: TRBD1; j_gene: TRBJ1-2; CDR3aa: CASTLARTGDYGYTF; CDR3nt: TGTGCCAGTACCTTGGCCAGGACAGGGGACTATGGCTACACCTTC